This T cell receptor beta chain was identified in a study of blood T cell repertoires in COVID-19. Study-level background: Material from acute and convalescent COVID-19 was sourced from the United States, Italy and Spain. Sample material is recorded as cDNA or gDNA derived from T cells, B-cell-depleted T cells, or PBMCs.

Original handling: Amplification from reference gene primers served as the basis for estimated nucleated cell counts. The table came from immunoSEQ multiplex PCR; TCRdb's copy has only in-frame clones and leaves some out. V, J and clone size are those of that table, while D and trimming were read from the DNA. The sample yields 190,000 or so clones, approximately 80% seen once. The V gene's germline CDR1 is LGHNA and CDR2 YSLEER. Germline trimming cut 0 bases from V and 1 base from J; bases unmatched to any gene: 9. This CDR3 has 19 residues. This clonotype was obtained from a man aged 45-65 years who had recovered from COVID-19. The specimen was peripheral blood. This chain links TRBV4-3 with TRBJ2-2, with 9 bases fitting TRBD2. The CDR3 DNA reads TGCGCCAGCAGCCAAGAAAAGTTGGCTAGCGGGAAGAACACCGGGGAGCTGTTTTTT. Translated: CASSQEKLASGKNTGELFF.